This T cell receptor beta chain was obtained from a study of radiotherapy plus CTLA-4 blockade in lung cancer. The assay was immunoSEQ multiplex PCR, and TCRdb's table has in-frame clones only and misses some. The data contain over 70,000 clones, around 88% of them seen just once; the ten biggest clones take up about 2%. Germline V gene sequence: CDR1 MDHEN, CDR2 SYDVKM. The CDR3 length is 16 residues. J gave up 7 bases and V 4 bases, and 12 bases lay outside the gene matches. This receptor was identified in a human donor with non-small cell lung cancer who had a partial response to radiotherapy plus ipilimumab. Sequencing was performed on peripheral blood, taken from a patient treated with radiotherapy plus ipilimumab. J is TRBJ1-2 and V is TRBV28; 10 bases are shared with TRBD1. CDR3 sequence: CASSSTAGTGEGGYTF. In DNA, the CDR3 is TGTGCCAGCAGTTCTACCGCCGGGACAGGGGAGGGTGGCTACACCTTC.